This passage covers 3 T cell receptor beta chains from one sample sequenced in a study of radiation and T cells in renal cell carcinoma. This sample's time point: blood 2 weeks post-SBRT. The treatment here: 15 Gy SBRT to primary tumor, nephrectomy 4 weeks later. The table came from immunoSEQ multiplex PCR; TCRdb's copy has only in-frame clones and leaves some out. Seen here are about 130,000 clones, more than 70% observed once, and the top ten hold more than 5%. The source was blood, collected from a patient whose treatment included radiotherapy and nephrectomy. The receptor set was obtained from a woman in her 70s with renal cell carcinoma.

The CDR3: CASSFTGDYGYTF. The CDR3 nucleotides are TGCGCCAGCAGCTTTACAGGGGACTATGGCTACACCTTC. The chain combines TRBV5-1 with TRBJ1-2; TRBD1 agrees at 7 bases. Trimming at V came to 2 bases and at J to 3 bases, leaving 1 base not matched to a gene. The CDR3 covers 13 residues. CDR1 is SGHRS, CDR2 YFSETQ, per germline.

The rearrangement uses TRBV19 and TRBJ1-6; the match to TRBD1 covers 7 bases. V dropped 3 bases and J dropped 0; count of bases not matched to a gene: 5. This CDR3 is 17 amino acids long. Germline V lookup: CDR1 LNHDA, CDR2 SQIVND (reference sequence). The CDR3: CASSIRGQSSYNSPLHF. Here the CDR3 DNA reads TGTGCCAGTAGTATTCGGGGACAGAGCTCCTATAATTCACCCCTCCACTTT.

This clone has only one observation. The V and J genes are TRBV7-3 and TRBJ1-1; the D gene is possibly TRBD1 (6 bases). This CDR3 is built from 14 residues. The germline V gene has CDR1 SGHTA and CDR2 FQGTGA. V shed 4 bases and J shed 10 bases, with 19 bases lying between them. The CDR3, as DNA: TGTGCCAGCAGCTCAGGTGGGGGGCGCAGTACAGCTTTCTTT. Its protein is CASSSGGGRSTAFF.